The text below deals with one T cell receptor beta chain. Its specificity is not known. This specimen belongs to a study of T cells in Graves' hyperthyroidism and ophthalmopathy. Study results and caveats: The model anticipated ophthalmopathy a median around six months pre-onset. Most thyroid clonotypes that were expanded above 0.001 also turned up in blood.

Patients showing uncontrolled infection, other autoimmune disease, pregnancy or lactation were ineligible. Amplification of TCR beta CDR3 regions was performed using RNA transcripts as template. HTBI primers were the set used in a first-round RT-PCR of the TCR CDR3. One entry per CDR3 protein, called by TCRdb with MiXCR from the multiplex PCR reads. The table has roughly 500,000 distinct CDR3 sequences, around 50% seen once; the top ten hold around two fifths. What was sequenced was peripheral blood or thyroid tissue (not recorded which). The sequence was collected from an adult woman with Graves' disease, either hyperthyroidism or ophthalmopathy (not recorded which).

In DNA form, the CDR3 reads TGTGCCATCAGTGCTACCGGGACAGACCAAGAGACCCAGTACTTC. This codes for CAISATGTDQETQYF. The chain links TRBV10-3 to TRBJ2-5, with 7 bases aligning to TRBD1. This CDR3 is built from 15 residues. Per the germline V gene, CDR1 is ENHRY and CDR2 is SYGVKD. Trimming took 4 bases from V and 0 from J; bases not matched to a gene: 5.